The rows below give T cell receptor beta chains drawn from one sample of a study of glioma-infiltrating T cells after dendritic cell vaccination. Generated by immunoSEQ multiplex PCR, the TCRdb table keeps only in-frame clones and is missing some. The sample records 90,000 or so clones, 85% to 90% being singletons. The sample in question was blood, obtained before dendritic cell vaccination. The receptors were gathered from a human donor with glioblastoma. Both conserved end residues are part of each CDR3. A D gene is named only where the DNA matches it firmly. Clone size is given for some rows only: seen once, a few or many times, or a class if the clone is expanded.

TRBJ2-3 | once | TRBD2 | TRBV2 | TGTGCCAGCAGTGGGCTAGCGGGAGTCACAGATACGCAGTATTTT | CASSGLAGVTDTQYF
TRBJ2-7 | . | . | TRBV7-3 | TGTGCCAGCAGCTTAAGGAGGGCCCAGACTTCCTACGAGCAGTACTTC | CASSLRRAQTSYEQYF
TRBJ2-1 | . | TRBD2 | TRBV5-1 | TGCGCCAGCATTGATCCTAGCGGGAGCGATGAGCAGTTCTTC | CASIDPSGSDEQFF
TRBJ2-7 | . | TRBD1 | TRBV2 | TGTGCCAGCAGTGGGAGACCGGGACAGCTATCCTACGAGCAGTACTTC | CASSGRPGQLSYEQYF
TRBJ2-2 | . | . | TRBV18 | TGTGCCAGCTCACCGTTCGGGTCGCTCACCGGGGAGCTGTTTTTT | CASSPFGSLTGELFF
TRBJ1-5 | few | . | TRBV5-5 | TGTGCCAGCAGCTCCGACGCCAACAGGGTGGGAAGGCAGCATTTT | CASSSDANRVGRQHF
TRBJ2-1 | . | TRBD2 | TRBV2 | TGTGCCAGCAGTGACCCCACGCCCGCCAGGACTAGCGGGAGTCTCTACAATGAGCAGTTCTTC | CASSDPTPARTSGSLYNEQFF
TRBJ1-1 | . | TRBD1 | TRBV18 | TGTGCCAGCCCCGGGACAGGCTATATGAACACTGAAGCTTTCTTT | CASPGTGYMNTEAFF
TRBJ1-1 | few | . | TRBV4-3 | TGCGCCAGTTCACAGGGACCCATGAACACTGAAGCTTTCTTT | CASSQGPMNTEAFF
TRBJ2-3 | . | TRBD1 | TRBV2 | TGTGCCAGCAGTCCCAGTGGGACAGGGGGCCTGGGCACAGATACGCAGTATTTT | CASSPSGTGGLGTDTQYF
TRBJ2-7 | . | TRBD2 | TRBV7-2 | TGTGCCAGCAGCTCTCTAGCGGCCTCCTACGAGCAGTACTTC | CASSSLAASYEQYF
TRBJ2-7 | . | TRBD1 | TRBV7-6 | TGTGCCAGCAGCTCGGGACAGGGGGCCTCCTACGAGCAGTACTTC | CASSSGQGASYEQYF
TRBJ2-3 | . | TRBD1 | TRBV7-8 | TGTGCCAGCAGCTCTACAGGGACAGGGGTACCGAGGGATACGCAGTATTTT | CASSSTGTGVPRDTQYF
TRBJ1-5 | . | TRBD1 | TRBV19 | TGTGCCAGTAGTATCAGGGGGTCTACGGGCAATCAGCCCCAGCATTTT | CASSIRGSTGNQPQHF
TRBJ2-5 | . | TRBD2 | TRBV19 | TGTGCCAGTAGTATAGAGAGCGGGGGGGCGGTGGAGACCCAGTACTTC | CASSIESGGAVETQYF
TRBJ2-3 | . | TRBD2 | TRBV4-1 | TGCGCCAGCAGCCAGGACCTAGCGGGTATTAGCACAGATACGCAGTATTTT | CASSQDLAGISTDTQYF
TRBJ2-5 | . | . | TRBV11-3 | TGTGCCAGCAGCTCTTTGCCCGGGTCCCAAGAGACCCAGTACTTC | CASSSLPGSQETQYF
TRBJ2-7 | . | . | TRBV11-2 | TGTGCCAGCAGCTTCGGAGGGACCTACGAGCAGTACTTC | CASSFGGTYEQYF
TRBJ2-7 | . | . | TRBV7-2 | TGTGCCAGCAGCTCCGGGACAACCTACTACGAGCAGTACTTC | CASSSGTTYYEQYF
TRBJ2-1 | once | TRBD2 | TRBV30 | TGTGCCTGGAGTAGAGGACTAGCGGGAGTAATCGACAATGAGCAGTTCTTC | CAWSRGLAGVIDNEQFF
TRBJ2-7 | . | . | TRBV5-1 | TGCGCCAGCGGGCTTGGTCCCCCCTACGAGCAGTACTTC | CASGLGPPYEQYF
TRBJ1-2 | . | TRBD1 | TRBV30 | TGTGCCTGGGGCCGGGACAGGCCCTATGGCTACACCTTC | CAWGRDRPYGYTF
TRBJ1-2 | . | TRBD1 | TRBV25-1 | TGTGCCAGCAGTGAACGACAGGGGGTCGGCTACACCTTC | CASSERQGVGYTF
TRBJ2-5 | . | TRBD2 | TRBV4-1 | TGCGCCAGCGGGGTGGCAGGACTAGCGCGACACTCTCAAGAGACCCAGTACTTC | CASGVAGLARHSQETQYF
TRBJ1-1 | . | . | TRBV2 | TGTGCCAGCAGTGAGCGGGCGGGGAACACTGAAGCTTTCTTT | CASSERAGNTEAFF
TRBJ1-5 | . | TRBD1 | TRBV28 | TGTGCCAGCATACTGGGACAGGGTCGGGCCCAGCATTTT | CASILGQGRAQHF
TRBJ1-1 | . | . | TRBV29-1 | TGCAGCGTACAAACAGGGCCGCACACTGAAGCTTTCTTT | CSVQTGPHTEAFF
TRBJ1-1 | . | . | TRBV2 | TGTGCCAGCAGTACCCAGGGGAGGGAGACTGAAGCTTTCTTT | CASSTQGRETEAFF
TRBJ2-1 | . | TRBD1 | TRBV6-1 | TGTGCCAGCAGTACCTGGACAGGCGATGAGCAGTTCTTC | CASSTWTGDEQFF
TRBJ2-5 | . | . | TRBV29-1 | TGCAGCGTTGACAGGATCCTGCAAGAGACCCAGTACTTC | CSVDRILQETQYF